The clone carrying this TCR beta chain has more than one count but fewer than ten. Antigen specificity is unknown. A junction end diverges from the germline sequence, so it may reflect a read error. The template was RNA from unsorted bulk tissue. This non-tumor lung sample came from over 3 cm beyond the tumor edge. Three rounds of nested PCR, following a modified ARM-PCR protocol, produced the TCRbeta library. TCRdb itself ran the multiplex PCR reads through MiXCR, one entry per CDR3 protein. The sample gives some 66,000 distinct CDR3 sequences, roughly 57% of which show up once; about 32% is in the top ten. The data stem from a study of tumor and adjacent non-tumor tissue in lung cancer. At the level of the study: The cohort had roughly 12 adenocarcinoma, 2 squamous cell and 1 small cell patients. Each sample yielded about 4.17 million productive TCRbeta reads on average.

Study-level results: Tumor repertoires had a smaller top 100 clone share than normal lung. Tumor tissue had significantly higher TCR diversity than normal lung.

The CDR3 totals 13 residues. CDR1 is MDHEN, CDR2 SYDVKM, per germline. This TCR was sampled from a man aged 65-85 years with non-small cell lung cancer. The sequenced material came from distant non-tumor lung tissue. V gene TRBV28 combines with J gene TRBJ2-7; tentative D call: TRBD1 (5 bases). CDR3: CANSLQGDYEQYF. Here the CDR3 DNA reads TGTGCCAACAGTTTACAAGGGGACTACGAGCAGTACTTC.